Listed below are T cell receptor beta chains from one sample, sequenced in a study of cytomegalovirus exposure and HLA in healthy donors. Data came from immunoSEQ multiplex PCR; TCRdb stores just in-frame clones and leaves some out. The table lists some 140,000 clones, 85% of them singletons. The sample consisted of PBMCs. These receptors were taken from a woman in her thirties in good health and CMV-seropositive. CDR3s include the opening cysteine and the closing phenylalanine or tryptophan. Each record gives: clone size, J gene, V gene, D gene, CDR3 protein, CDR3 DNA. D genes are given only for firm matches. Only some rows state a clone size, as once, few, many or a class for expanded clones.

>.|TRBJ1-5|TRBV27|.
CASSTSGAGIGQPQHF
TGTGCCAGCAGTACCTCTGGGGCAGGGATAGGGCAGCCCCAGCATTTT
>.|TRBJ1-5|TRBV6-6|.
CASSPGGDQPQHF
TGTGCCAGCAGTCCAGGAGGCGATCAGCCCCAGCATTTT
>.|TRBJ2-1|TRBV10-1|.
CASSESPHRGQFF
TGCGCCAGCAGTGAGTCTCCGCATCGGGGGCAGTTCTTC
>.|TRBJ1-2|TRBV11-2|TRBD1
CASSIRQGAIGYTF
TGTGCCAGCAGCATCCGACAGGGCGCGATCGGCTACACCTTC
>few|TRBJ1-2|TRBV5-1|TRBD1
CASSPTTGAGGYTF
TGCGCCAGCAGCCCCACCACAGGGGCGGGCGGCTACACCTTC
>.|TRBJ2-7|TRBV9|TRBD2
CASSVRELAVYEQYF
TGTGCCAGCAGCGTACGGGAGCTAGCGGTCTACGAGCAGTACTTC
>.|TRBJ2-7|TRBV5-4|.
CASSYGLNYEQYF
TGTGCCAGCAGCTACGGACTAAACTACGAGCAGTACTTC
>.|TRBJ2-2|TRBV5-1|TRBD1
CAGRGLNTGELFF
TGCGCCGGCAGGGGGCTAAACACCGGGGAGCTGTTTTTT
>.|TRBJ2-1|TRBV11-3|TRBD2
CASSLDGGTSSYNEQFF
TGTGCCAGCAGCTTAGATGGAGGGACTAGCTCCTACAATGAGCAGTTCTTC
>.|TRBJ2-4|TRBV7-6|TRBD2
CASSPGLAGGGDIQYF
TGTGCCAGCAGCCCGGGACTAGCGGGAGGAGGGGACATTCAGTACTTC
>.|TRBJ1-1|TRBV5-1|TRBD1
CASSKGQGETEAFF
TGCGCCAGCAGCAAGGGACAGGGCGAAACTGAAGCTTTCTTT
>.|TRBJ2-1|TRBV9|TRBD2
CASSVATAGADEQFF
TGTGCCAGCAGCGTAGCTACGGCGGGAGCTGATGAGCAGTTCTTC
>.|TRBJ1-1|TRBV2|.
CASSDLGADTEAFF
TGTGCCAGCAGTGACCTGGGGGCGGACACTGAAGCTTTCTTT
>.|TRBJ2-2|TRBV28|TRBD1
CASSPQGTGELFF
TGTGCCAGCAGCCCACAGGGGACCGGGGAGCTGTTTTTT
>.|TRBJ2-1|TRBV28|TRBD2
CASSLSGAGINEQFF
TGTGCCAGCAGTTTAAGCGGAGCGGGAATTAATGAGCAGTTCTTC
>few|TRBJ2-7|TRBV28|.
CASSSTWSYEQYF
TGTGCCAGCAGTAGTACATGGTCCTACGAGCAGTACTTC
>.|TRBJ1-1|TRBV20-1|.
CSARDIREAFF
TGCAGTGCTAGGGACATCCGAGAAGCTTTCTTT
>.|TRBJ2-2|TRBV7-5|.
CARTRPQVAPGELFF
TGTGCCAGAACCCGACCCCAGGTGGCCCCCGGGGAGCTGTTTTTT
>once|TRBJ2-1|TRBV19|TRBD2
CASSLQLAGVEQFF
TGTGCCAGTAGCCTTCAGCTAGCGGGAGTTGAGCAGTTCTTC
>.|TRBJ1-3|TRBV18|.
CASSRRGAGNTIYF
TGTGCCAGCTCCCGCCGGGGGGCTGGAAACACCATATATTTT
>.|TRBJ1-5|TRBV19|TRBD1
CASNLRDRGYNQPQHF
TGTGCCAGTAACCTCCGGGACAGGGGGTACAATCAGCCCCAGCATTTT
>.|TRBJ2-7|TRBV2|.
CASSPEGVPGYEQYF
TGTGCCAGCAGCCCCGAGGGAGTCCCCGGGTACGAGCAGTACTTC
>.|TRBJ2-2|TRBV5-1|.
CASSLDRETGELFF
TGCGCCAGCAGCTTGGACAGGGAAACCGGGGAGCTGTTTTTT
>.|TRBJ1-2|TRBV6-6|.
CASSFTPGYGYTF
TGTGCCAGCAGCTTTACCCCAGGTTATGGCTACACCTTC
>.|TRBJ2-4|TRBV7-9|.
CASSFGGAKNIQYF
TGTGCCAGCAGCTTCGGTGGAGCCAAAAACATTCAGTACTTC
>.|TRBJ1-1|TRBV28|.
CASSVSREAFF
TGTGCCAGCAGTGTCTCCCGGGAAGCTTTCTTT
>.|TRBJ1-5|TRBV4-2|.
CANSQDPGGSNQPQHF
TGTGCCAACAGCCAAGATCCAGGAGGGAGCAATCAGCCCCAGCATTTT
>once|TRBJ2-1|TRBV30|.
CAWSVTVYLNEQFF
TGTGCCTGGAGTGTAACGGTCTACCTCAATGAGCAGTTCTTC
>few|TRBJ2-3|TRBV6-6|TRBD1
CASGTGEVDTQYF
TGTGCCAGCGGGACAGGGGAAGTCGATACGCAGTATTTT
>.|TRBJ1-5|TRBV28|.
CASSSTPTGSQPQHF
TGTGCCAGCAGTTCGACTCCAACAGGGTCTCAGCCCCAGCATTTT
>.|TRBJ1-5|TRBV6-1|.
CASSEPARGYNQPQHF
TGTGCCAGCAGTGAGCCGGCTAGGGGTTATAATCAGCCCCAGCATTTT
>.|TRBJ1-3|TRBV9|TRBD1
CASSVGQGAGNTIYF
TGTGCCAGCAGCGTAGGACAGGGGGCCGGAAACACCATATATTTT
>few|TRBJ1-1|TRBV20-1|TRBD1
CSAEGQNEAFF
TGCAGTGCAGAGGGACAGAATGAAGCTTTCTTT
>.|TRBJ2-5|TRBV6-1|.
CASSEASKTQYF
TGTGCCAGCAGTGAAGCGAGCAAGACCCAGTACTTC
>.|TRBJ2-1|TRBV28|TRBD2
CASSLTREDPSYNEQFF
TGTGCCAGCAGTTTGACGCGGGAGGATCCATCCTACAATGAGCAGTTCTTC
>.|TRBJ1-1|TRBV7-2|TRBD1
CASSSYRGEAFF
TGTGCCAGCAGCTCCTACAGGGGTGAAGCTTTCTTT
>.|TRBJ2-1|TRBV4-1|.
CASSQDISPRDEQFF
TGCGCCAGCAGCCAAGATATCAGTCCCCGGGATGAGCAGTTCTTC
>.|TRBJ2-5|TRBV15|.
CATSRDPRGEETQYF
TGTGCCACCAGCAGAGATCCTCGGGGTGAAGAGACCCAGTACTTC
>.|TRBJ2-1|TRBV6-4|.
CASSDTTDGEQFF
TGTGCCAGCAGTGACACTACGGATGGAGAGCAGTTCTTC
>once|TRBJ1-2|TRBV9|.
CASSVEVTGLNYGYTF
TGTGCCAGCAGCGTAGAGGTTACAGGGCTCAACTATGGCTACACCTTC
>few|TRBJ2-3|TRBV4-2|.
CASSQDTSVAQYF
TGTGCCAGCAGCCAAGATACGTCAGTCGCGCAGTATTTT
>.|TRBJ1-1|TRBV28|.
CASSLLVTEAFF
TGTGCCAGCAGTTTACTAGTGACTGAAGCTTTCTTT
>once|TRBJ2-7|TRBV28|TRBD2
CASRWTSGRNYEQYF
TGTGCCAGCAGATGGACTAGCGGGAGAAACTACGAGCAGTACTTC
>.|TRBJ1-2|TRBV28|.
CASTFQGLDGYTF
TGTGCCAGCACCTTTCAGGGACTCGATGGCTACACCTTC